This TCR beta chain derives from a study of T cell responses to AZD1222 COVID-19 vaccine. Regarding the study as a whole: Donors, mostly white British, included more females; clonal diversity was possibly underestimated.

The protocol was immunoSEQ multiplex PCR, while the TCRdb copy is restricted to in-frame clones and leaves out a portion. The data contain 95,000 to 100,000 clones, approximately 84% of them singletons. In the case of this clone: Its antigen is still unknown.

The sample was peripheral blood, taken on day 0 of AZD1222 vaccination. The receptor's source is an adult in good health.

For the CDR3, the DNA is TGCGCCAGCAGCCCTTACGGAGCCAGCAGCCCGAACATCAGTCAGTCGGGCTATGGCTACACCTTC. Protein sequence: CASSPYGASSPNISQSGYGYTF. The V and J genes are TRBV5-1 and TRBJ1-2; D gene ambiguous. The length of the CDR3 is 22 residues. The germline gives CDR1 SGHRS, CDR2 YFSETQ. Between the trimmed V and J ends, which lost 4 bases and 4 bases, there was a span of 38 bases.